A selection of T cell receptor beta chains follows, all from one sample in a study of blood T cell repertoires in COVID-19. Clones were sequenced by immunoSEQ multiplex PCR, and TCRdb holds only the in-frame ones, with some missing. The sample has 100,000 to 150,000 clones, 65% to 85% seen once. Input material: peripheral blood. The receptors originated from a man aged 25-45 years with COVID-19, enrolled during active disease. Each CDR3 is given with its conserved first and last residue.

TRBV7-6,16,CASSPVGGGTGDGYTF
TRBV3-1/TRBV3-2,15,CASSLRAGGPETQYF
TRBV7-2,19,CASSLYPVGRGMDNSPLHF
TRBV6-5,13,CASTGQSNQPQHF
TRBV25-1,12,CASLSAAGTQYF
TRBV27,11,CASSTTDTQYF
TRBV29-1,16,CSVRGTSGSLYNEQFF
TRBV15,16,CATSSRRGTGHEKLFF
TRBV20-1,11,CSARDTTREGF
TRBV2,13,CASSERGGPEAFF
TRBV19,17,CASSLPWGLASKNIQYF
TRBV28,16,CASSLQMQGAHETQYF
TRBV20-1,16,CSASHGLAGLYNEQFF
TRBV7-2,16,CASSLVVGGRNTEAFF
TRBV6-5,12,CASSSLNKGYTF
TRBV13,18,CASSLGVPGGDSTDTQYF
TRBV19,16,CASRLSGASSYNEQFF
TRBV7-9,13,CASSSQVNTEAFF
TRBV27,14,CASSPIVSGGELFF
TRBV7-2,17,CASSLDGTGGFGTEAFF
TRBV7-2,14,CASSLIEGNTEAFF
TRBV30,13,CAWSVGEDYGYTF
TRBV9,18,CASSDESGTGSKADTQYF
TRBV6-5,11,CASGTPSPLHF
TRBV3-1/TRBV3-2,14,CASSPASGVEKLFF
TRBV11-2,14,CASSLGGYGEKLFF
TRBV11-2,14,CASSPEGGHYGYTF
TRBV28,19,CASSLSFEGGSSTNEKLFF
TRBV7-9,11,CASSSYFGYTF
TRBV19,17,CASSIGVPGQNLYEQYF
TRBV28,15,CASIPEGIPNYGYTF
TRBV2,15,CASSEKGSGNQPQHF
TRBV28,14,CASSTGGLDYGYTF
TRBV7-9,19,CASSAPPGTPTLKNTEAFF
TRBV30,13,CAWSVMGLYEQYF
TRBV6-5,14,CASSPGTSGLTQYF
TRBV19,13,CASSRLSTDTQYF
TRBV6-6,15,CASSYSWEGGTEAFF
TRBV19,14,CASSVTGAGETQYF
TRBV10-3,13,CAIRSNGDPEAFF
TRBV28,14,CASSLGQGPYGYTF
TRBV19,15,CASSIGTGVFNEQFF
TRBV19,15,CASSIGGRGGEKLFF
TRBV21-1,18,CASTFRRRGTSKYNEQFF
TRBV3-1/TRBV3-2,12,CASSRQGGGYTF
TRBV2,16,CASSFPQGAGNTEAFF
TRBV9,17,CASSAEPGTLWGNTIYF
TRBV18,15,CASSPRQFSTDTQYF
TRBV18,15,CASSPSADRAYEQYF
TRBV24-1,17,CATSDPWLGPVPNEQFF
TRBV6-5,13,CASSYGQPYEAFF
TRBV5-1,15,CASKGDPGGIDTQYF
TRBV5-6,15,CASSLGTTRTDTQYF
TRBV5-1,16,CASSRTGDSMGGGYTF
TRBV4-3,15,CASSQDQGTNEKLFF
TRBV7-3,13,CASSATRDSPLHF
TRBV5-6,15,CASSRLQAPYTEAFF